The 30 T cell receptor beta chains below come from one sample, sequenced in a study of shared clonotypes between healthy human individuals. Some clones are missing from TCRdb's copy, which holds only in-frame ones; the method was immunoSEQ multiplex PCR. The sample contains 2 million to 2.5 million clones, approximately 93% of which appear only once. Material: naive CD4+ T cells from PBMCs. Subset specified: CD45RA+ positively selected. The receptors shown here come from a man aged 18 to 29 in good health. Some clones in this sample may be carry-over from other donors' samples.

V gene TRBV27 combines with J gene TRBJ2-7; unclear D gene. Looked up from germline, CDR1 is MNHEY and CDR2 is SMNVEV (reference sequence). Trimming left V 6 bases short and J 2 bases short, with 17 bases between. This CDR3 comprises 15 residues. CDR3 residues: CASRERPGPTYEQYF. CDR3 DNA: TGTGCCAGCAGAGAACGACCGGGCCCAACCTACGAGCAGTACTTC.

The rearrangement joins TRBV15 to TRBJ1-2; 7 positions match TRBD1. CDR1 is LNHNV and CDR2 is YYDKDF in the germline V gene (reference sequence). V was pared by 5 bases and J by 4 bases, with 7 bases of the junction left unmatched. CDR3 length: 14 amino acids. The CDR3 region is CATSLTGATYGYTF. The CDR3 DNA reads TGTGCCACCAGCTTAACAGGGGCAACCTATGGCTACACCTTC. Supplemented by reference TRBV15 and TRBJ1-2, the full variable domain reads DAMVIQNPRYQVTQFGKPVTLSCSQTLNHNVMYWYQQKSSQAPKLLFHYYDKDFNNEADTPDNFQSRRPNTSFCFLDIRSPGLGDTAMYLCATSLTGATYGYTFGSGTRLTVV.

The chain recombines TRBV6-1 with TRBJ1-2, with 8 bases aligning to TRBD1. Germline CDR1 is MNHNS and CDR2 is SASEGT. The V segment lost 4 bases and the J segment 5 bases; nucleotides outside the gene matches: 15. CDR3 length: 17 amino acids. CDR3 DNA sequence: TGTGCCAGCAGTGCCCGACAGGGGCAGGCAGGCGGGTATGGCTACACCTTC. Amino acids: CASSARQGQAGGYGYTF.

This clone occurred once. The V and J genes are TRBV28 and TRBJ1-1; unclear D gene. Germline loops: CDR1 MDHEN, CDR2 SYDVKM. The ends were cut back, 4 bases at V and 5 bases at J, with 14 bases in the middle. This CDR3 contains 14 residues. Written as DNA, the CDR3 is TGTGCCAGCAGTTCAATCGGTGGGCGGACTGAAGCTTTCTTT. As protein: CASSSIGGRTEAFF. Based on the CDR3 plus reference TRBV28 and TRBJ1-1, the full variable domain is DVKVTQSSRYLVKRTGEKVFLECVQDMDHENMFWYRQDPGLGLRLIYFSYDVKMKEKGDIPEGYSVSREKKERFSLILESASTNQTSMYLCASSSIGGRTEAFFGQGTRLTVV.

This chain joins TRBV7-3 and TRBJ2-1, with 7 bases matching TRBD2. The CDR3 runs to 16 residues. V dropped 3 bases and J dropped 7; count of bases not matched to a gene: 12. Germline CDR1 reads SGHTA; CDR2 reads FQGTGA. CDR3 sequence: CASSLTWTSPTNEQFF. The CDR3 coding sequence is TGTGCCAGCAGCTTGACCTGGACTAGTCCCACTAATGAGCAGTTCTTC.

The chain uses TRBV11-2 and TRBJ2-5; TRBD1 or TRBD2 may be the D gene (5 bases each). V lost 5 bases and J 2 bases, leaving 15 bases between the germline ends. The length of the CDR3 is 15 residues. Per the germline V gene, CDR1 is SGHAT and CDR2 is FQNNGV. CDR3 in amino acids: CASSQNSGPQETQYF. CDR3 DNA: TGTGCCAGCAGCCAGAACTCGGGACCGCAAGAGACCCAGTACTTC.

The chain couples TRBV7-2 to TRBJ2-5; either TRBD1 or TRBD2 may supply D (5 bases each). TRBJ2-7 matches the DNA end more closely, so the J call is doubtful. Germline loops: CDR1 SGHTA, CDR2 FQGNSA. The CDR3 has 14 residues. DNA for the CDR3: TGTGCCAGCAGCTTAGCCAGGGAGCGGTACGAGCAGTACTTC. It is translated as CASSLARERYEQYF.

V is TRBV5-4 and J is TRBJ2-7; 9 bases match TRBD1. CDR1 and CDR2 (germline): SGHNT, YYREEE (reference sequence). With 2 bases clipped from V and 3 bases from J, the junction kept 15 bases outside the gene matches. This CDR3 contains 18 residues. CDR3 sequence (DNA): TGTGCCAGCAGCTTCGTTCCCAAGACCCGGGACAGGGACTACGAGCAGTACTTC. It yields the protein CASSFVPKTRDRDYEQYF.

This chain joins TRBV28 and TRBJ2-1, with 11 nucleotides matching TRBD2. The CDR3 contains 17 residues. The germline CDR1 and CDR2 sequences are MDHEN and SYDVKM. Losses at the gene ends were 2 bases for V and 6 bases for J; bases not matched to a gene: 9. Here the CDR3 DNA reads TGTGCCAGCAGTTTACCCCCTCTAGCGGGAGGTCCCAATGAGCAGTTCTTC. Protein sequence: CASSLPPLAGGPNEQFF.

The rearrangement joins TRBV5-1 to TRBJ2-7; no definite D call. The CDR3 consists of 13 residues. V lost 1 base and J lost 0, with 5 bases in between. Germline V lookup: CDR1 SGHRS, CDR2 YFSETQ. CDR3 protein: CASSLQVSYEQYF. The CDR3 DNA follows: TGCGCCAGCAGCTTGCAGGTCTCCTACGAGCAGTACTTC. The whole variable domain, filled in from reference TRBV5-1 and TRBJ2-7, reads KAGVTQTPRYLIKTRGQQVTLSCSPISGHRSVSWYQQTPGQGLQFLFEYFSETQRNKGNFPGRFSGRQFSNSRSEMNVSTLELGDSALYLCASSLQVSYEQYFGPGTRLTVT.

The rearrangement joins TRBV9 to TRBJ2-7; D gene uncertain. The CDR3 runs to 14 residues. Germline CDR1 reads SGDLS; CDR2 reads YYNGEE. Trimming cost V 4 bases and J 2 bases, with 13 bases left between them. The CDR3 is CASSSSPRTYEQYF. The CDR3 DNA reads TGTGCCAGCAGCTCCAGTCCCAGAACCTACGAGCAGTACTTC.

The chain links TRBV6-5 to TRBJ2-5; no firm D call. CDR3 length: 13 amino acids. V dropped 3 bases and J dropped 2 bases, with 7 bases sitting between them. CDR1 and CDR2 (germline): MNHEY, SVGAGI. The CDR3 DNA reads as TGTGCCAGCAGTTATATGCCTCAAGAGACCCAGTACTTC. It is translated as CASSYMPQETQYF.

J is TRBJ2-2 and V is TRBV13; D is unresolved. The CDR3 is 17 residues long. The V end was cut by 2 bases, the J end by 2 bases, with 15 bases between. CDR1 is PRHDT and CDR2 is FYEKMQ in the germline V gene (reference sequence). The CDR3 here is CASSLPLGRTNTGELFF. CDR3 in DNA: TGTGCCAGCAGCTTACCCCTAGGGCGGACCAACACCGGGGAGCTGTTTTTT.

The genes are TRBV9 and TRBJ2-3; no clear D. CDR1 is SGDLS, CDR2 YYNGEE, per germline. Trimming left V 4 bases short and J 4 bases short, with 16 bases between. CDR3 length: 15 residues. Here the CDR3 DNA reads TGTGCCAGCAGCCCCGGCCCCGCCGCCCCAGATACGCAGTATTTT. It encodes CASSPGPAAPDTQYF.

In this sample, this clone turned up once. The rearrangement links TRBV19 to TRBJ2-5, with TRBD2 identical over 10 bases. The J segment lost 5 bases and the V segment lost 5 bases, leaving 8 bases of the junction unmatched. The germline CDR1 and CDR2 sequences are LNHDA and SQIVND (reference sequence). This CDR3 region has 15 residues. The CDR3 coding sequence is TGTGCCAGTAGTCCCTCCAGCGGGAGGGTGGAGACCCAGTACTTC. It encodes CASSPSSGRVETQYF. The variable domain in full, completed from reference TRBV19 and TRBJ2-5, reads DGGITQSPKYLFRKEGQNVTLSCEQNLNHDAMYWYRQDPGQGLRLIYYSQIVNDFQKGDIAEGYSVSREKKESFPLTVTSAQKNPTAFYLCASSPSSGRVETQYFGPGTRLLVL.

The rearrangement uses TRBV19 and TRBJ2-3; 7 positions agree with TRBD1. V shed 4 bases and J 4 bases; nucleotides not matched to a gene: 11. This CDR3 comprises 16 residues. Looked up from germline, CDR1 is LNHDA and CDR2 is SQIVND (reference sequence). Here the CDR3 reads CASSTTGQVRADTQYF. In DNA form, the CDR3 reads TGTGCCAGTAGTACTACAGGACAGGTTCGTGCAGATACGCAGTATTTT.

CDR3 residues: CASSLPWGVSGGDTQYF. In DNA form, the CDR3 reads TGTGCCAGCAGCTTACCATGGGGAGTCTCAGGGGGAGATACGCAGTATTTT. The chain recombines TRBV7-2 with TRBJ2-3; the match to TRBD1 covers 7 bases. This CDR3 has 17 amino acids. After removal of 2 bases from V and 5 bases from J, the junction contained 13 bases not matched to a gene. Germline CDR1 SGHTA, CDR2 FQGNSA. The full variable domain, with the rest looked up from reference TRBV7-2 and TRBJ2-3, is GAGVSQSPSNKVTEKGKDVELRCDPISGHTALYWYRQSLGQGLEFLIYFQGNSAPDKSGLPSDRFSAERTGGSVSTLTIQRTQQEDSAVYLCASSLPWGVSGGDTQYFGPGTRLTVL.

J is TRBJ2-7 and V is TRBV19, with 8 positions matching TRBD1. This CDR3 region has 14 residues. Trimming removed 6 bases from V and 1 base from J; junction bases left unmatched: 5. Germline lookup yields CDR1 LNHDA and CDR2 SQIVND (reference sequence). The CDR3 reads CASRSTGESYEQYF. The CDR3 nucleotides are TGTGCCAGTAGATCGACAGGGGAGTCCTACGAGCAGTACTTC.

V is TRBV18 and J is TRBJ2-3, with a possible D match to TRBD1 (6 bases). Trimming cost V 5 bases and J 4 bases, with 22 bases left between them. CDR3 length: 17 residues. Germline V gene sequence: CDR1 KGHSH, CDR2 LQKENI. In DNA form, the CDR3 reads TGTGCCAGCTCAACCCTTTTGGAGCCAACAGGGCCAGATACGCAGTATTTT. It encodes CASSTLLEPTGPDTQYF.

The CDR3 coding sequence is TGCAGCGTTTTAGGGACAAGGCTTCGGAACAATGAGCAGTTCTTC. Its translation is CSVLGTRLRNNEQFF. The V gene is TRBV29-1, the J gene TRBJ2-1, with D possibly matching TRBD1 (6 bases). This CDR3 contains 15 residues. Germline V gene lookup returns CDR1 SQVTM and CDR2 ANQGSEA. The V end was cut by 5 bases, the J end by 5 bases, with 19 bases between.

This clone was recorded only once. The chain carries TRBV5-6 and TRBJ2-7; D is possibly TRBD2 (6 bases). Germline values: CDR1 SGHDT, CDR2 YYEEEE. V was shortened by 3 bases and J by 4 bases, with 17 bases between the two germline ends. This CDR3 is built from 15 residues. This CDR3 reads CASSSPGLSFYEQYF. For the CDR3, the DNA is TGTGCCAGCAGCTCACCGGGACTCAGCTTTTACGAGCAGTACTTC.

A word on this clone: This same CDR3 is encoded by further DNA sequences in the sample. In nucleotides, the CDR3 is TGTGCCAGCAGTTTAGCAAGAGGGACTGAAGCTTTCTTT. Translated, it gives CASSLARGTEAFF. The V call is TRBV27, the J call TRBJ1-1, with unresolved D. Trimming took off 2 bases at V and 5 bases at J, with 9 bases between the two ends. The germline V gene encodes CDR1 MNHEY and CDR2 SMNVEV (reference sequence). The CDR3 length is 13 residues.

As DNA, the CDR3 is TGTGCCAGCTTGCGGAAGATCTCTGGAAACACCATATATTTT. Protein product: CASLRKISGNTIYF. This chain connects TRBV5-8 to TRBJ1-3; D is unresolved. V was clipped by 7 bases and J by 0 bases, with 11 bases between them. The length of the CDR3 is 14 residues. Germline assignment: CDR1 SGHTS and CDR2 YDEGEE.

This chain connects TRBV2 to TRBJ2-7, with 8 bases aligning to TRBD2. The V gene end was trimmed by 2 bases and the J gene end by 9 bases; junction bases not matched to a gene: 9. Germline V lookup: CDR1 SNHLY, CDR2 FYNNEI. This CDR3 has 14 amino acids. The chain's CDR3 is CASSEPRTSWGQYF. As DNA, the CDR3 is TGTGCCAGCAGTGAACCCCGGACTAGCTGGGGGCAGTACTTC.

This sequence joins TRBV19 and TRBJ2-5; D possibly corresponds to TRBD2 (5 bases). V was trimmed by 0 bases and J by 4 bases, leaving 12 bases between them. CDR1 is LNHDA, CDR2 SQIVND, per germline (reference sequence). The CDR3 consists of 15 residues. The CDR3: CASSIDGPSRETQYF. CDR3 nucleotide sequence: TGTGCCAGTAGTATAGATGGCCCTAGCCGAGAGACCCAGTACTTC.

Regarding this clone: This sample includes further DNA sequences coding for the same CDR3. The chain uses TRBV6-5 and TRBJ2-1; D unclear. CDR1 and CDR2 (germline): MNHEY, SVGAGI. Deletions cut 0 bases from V and 4 bases from J, with 7 bases between. The length of the CDR3 is 14 residues. The CDR3 nucleotides are TGTGCCAGCAGTTACTCGCCCCGTTACAATGAGCAGTTCTTC. This codes for CASSYSPRYNEQFF.

The chain recombines TRBV11-2 with TRBJ2-7; tentatively, D is TRBD2 (7 bases). This CDR3 contains 15 residues. With 5 bases removed from V and 0 bases from J, the gap between germline ends came to 14 bases. Per germline, CDR1 SGHAT and CDR2 FQNNGV. The CDR3: CASSILGGHSYEQYF. The CDR3 DNA reads TGTGCCAGCAGCATTTTGGGGGGGCACTCCTACGAGCAGTACTTC.

This chain's CDR3 is CASSQEGLGRITEAFF. CDR3 in DNA: TGCGCCAGCAGCCAAGAGGGTCTGGGTCGCATCACTGAAGCTTTCTTT. The chain recombines TRBV4-1 with TRBJ1-1; no definite D call. This CDR3 spans 16 amino acids. Germline values: CDR1 MGHRA, CDR2 YSYEKL. The ends were cut back, 0 bases at V and 4 bases at J, with 15 bases in the middle.

The chain links TRBV6-6 to TRBJ1-5, with D possibly being TRBD1 (5 bases). The length of the CDR3 is 14 residues. Trimming removed 7 bases from V and 3 bases from J, with 13 bases in between. The germline CDR1 and CDR2 sequences are MNHNY and SVGAGI (reference sequence). Here the CDR3 DNA reads TGTGCCAGCACTACAGGACAAGACAATCAGCCCCAGCATTTT. Its translation is CASTTGQDNQPQHF.

This sequence joins TRBV27 and TRBJ2-5; the match to TRBD1 covers 7 bases. V gave up 6 bases and J gave up 5 bases; unmatched junction bases: 6. CDR1 and CDR2 from the germline V gene are MNHEY and SMNVEV (reference sequence). This CDR3 spans 13 amino acids. The CDR3 protein is CASSRQGVETQYF. In DNA, the CDR3 is TGTGCCAGCAGCAGACAGGGTGTGGAGACCCAGTACTTC.